The sequence of this T cell receptor beta chain was determined in a study of T cell changes during pregnancy in multiple sclerosis. The repertoire was sequenced with immunoSEQ multiplex PCR; TCRdb's copy has only in-frame clones and lacks some. The sample lists tens of thousands of clones; 90% were seen once. CDR1 and CDR2 (germline): SGHRS, YFSETQ. J was trimmed by 5 bases and V by 2 bases; bases with no gene match: 6. The CDR3 contains 15 residues. The chain carries TRBV5-1 and TRBJ2-7, with 11 bases aligning to TRBD1. Sequences were derived from peripheral blood, sampled in the third trimester of pregnancy. This TCR was sampled from a female donor with multiple sclerosis, enrolled in a pregnancy study. For the CDR3, the DNA is TGCGCCAGCAGCTTAGGACAGGGGGCCGTCCACGAGCAGTACTTC. Protein product: CASSLGQGAVHEQYF.